This TCR beta chain was profiled in a study of identical twins. The table lists this clonotype with a few counts. CDR1 and CDR2 from the germline V gene are LGHNA and YNFKEQ. The length of the CDR3 is 15 residues. Trimming pared 2 bases from V and 0 bases from J, leaving 8 bases between. One entry per CDR3 protein results from TCRdb running MiXCR on the 5' RACE reads. Here the sample spans around 1.7 million distinct CDR3 sequences, around 29% being singletons. Specimen: cord blood. The chain recombines TRBV4-2 with TRBJ1-5; no definite D call. This TCR came from a newborn girl in good health. The CDR3 region has the DNA TGTGCCAGCAGCCAAACACGGAATAGCAATCAGCCCCAGCATTTT. Translated: CASSQTRNSNQPQHF.